This T cell receptor (beta chain) was sequenced for a study of yellow fever vaccine responses in identical twins. Overall study findings and caveats: Twin vaccine T cell responses reportedly seemed partly convergent, partly personalized.

Concerning this clonotype: Its antigen is unknown.

This CDR3 is 13 amino acids long. Trimming shortened V by 3 bases and J by 6 bases, and 8 bases separated the two germline ends. From the RT-PCR reads, TCRdb called clonotypes with MiXCR, one entry per CDR3 protein. The data contain around 20,000 distinct CDR3 sequences, around 65% of them singletons. Sequencing was performed on T cells from blood (PBMCs), unsorted or a sorted subset (not recorded which), taken before or after yellow fever vaccination (not recorded which). The rearrangement uses TRBV12-3 or TRBV12-4 and TRBJ2-2, with D unclear. This TCR was sampled from a woman aged 18-35 years who received the yellow fever vaccine. CDR3 sequence: CASSFRGSGELFF. The CDR3 coding sequence is TGTGCCAGCAGTTTCCGAGGTTCCGGGGAGCTGTTTTTT.